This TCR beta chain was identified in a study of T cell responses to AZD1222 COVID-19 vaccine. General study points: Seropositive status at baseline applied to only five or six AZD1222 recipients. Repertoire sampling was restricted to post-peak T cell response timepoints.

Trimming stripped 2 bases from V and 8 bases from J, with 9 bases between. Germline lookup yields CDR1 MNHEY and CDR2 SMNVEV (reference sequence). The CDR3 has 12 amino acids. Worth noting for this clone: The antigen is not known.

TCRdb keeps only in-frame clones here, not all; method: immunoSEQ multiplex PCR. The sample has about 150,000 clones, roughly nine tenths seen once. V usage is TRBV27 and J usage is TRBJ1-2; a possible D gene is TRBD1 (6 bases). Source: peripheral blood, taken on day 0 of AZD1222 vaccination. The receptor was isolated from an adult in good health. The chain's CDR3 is CASSLTGWGYTF. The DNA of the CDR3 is TGTGCCAGCAGTTTAACAGGGTGGGGCTACACCTTC.